This T cell receptor (beta chain) stems from a study of T cells in tumors after PD-1 blockade. At the level of the study: Each patient got pembrolizumab 200 mg every 3 weeks or cemiplimab 350 mg every 2 weeks. During anti-PD-1 treatment, some patients continued daily vismodegib 150 mg.

About this clone itself: Its antigen is unidentified.

The repertoire was sequenced with immunoSEQ multiplex PCR; TCRdb's copy has only in-frame clones and lacks some. Seen here are some 10,000 clones, more than 65% observed once, and the top ten hold around 13%. Broader study findings: Clonal replacement appeared only between pre- and post-treatment samples. After therapy, most expanded exhausted CD8+ clones were absent pre-treatment, suggesting clonal replacement.

The source is a human donor with basal cell carcinoma. The sequencing used tumor tissue, collected after anti-PD-1 treatment.

CDR3 coding DNA: TGCGCCAGCTCCCCGGATGGGGGGTATGGCTACACCTTC. This gives the protein CASSPDGGYGYTF. J is TRBJ1-2 and V is TRBV5-1; D may be TRBD1 (5 bases). Germline CDR1 SGHRS, CDR2 YFSETQ. V shed 7 bases and J shed 5 bases, with 15 bases lying between them. The CDR3 is 13 amino acids.